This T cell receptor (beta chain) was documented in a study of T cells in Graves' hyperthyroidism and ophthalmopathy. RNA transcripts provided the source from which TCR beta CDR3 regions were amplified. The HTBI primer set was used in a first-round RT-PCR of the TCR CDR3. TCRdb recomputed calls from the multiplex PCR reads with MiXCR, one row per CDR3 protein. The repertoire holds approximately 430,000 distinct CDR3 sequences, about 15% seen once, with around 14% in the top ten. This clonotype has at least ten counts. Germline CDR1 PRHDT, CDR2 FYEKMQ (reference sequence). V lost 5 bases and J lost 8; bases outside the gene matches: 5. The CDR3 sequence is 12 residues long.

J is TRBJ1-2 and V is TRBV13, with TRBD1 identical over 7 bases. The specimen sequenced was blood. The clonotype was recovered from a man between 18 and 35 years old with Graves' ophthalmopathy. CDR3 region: CASSGGQRGYTF. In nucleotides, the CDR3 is TGTGCCAGCAGCGGGGGACAGCGGGGCTACACCTTC.